The 18 T cell receptor beta chains below were found in one sample sequenced in a study of vaccination effects on CD4 cells after COVID-19. Pools of viral peptides were used by the ViraFEST assay to expand antigen-specific CD4+ T cells ahead of sequencing. On approximately day 9 of culture, CD4+ T cells were separated out. From March to December 2020, the person had a SARS-CoV-2 infection that was confirmed by PCR. Antigens of these TCRs are unknown. Sequencing used immunoSEQ multiplex PCR; TCRdb keeps in-frame clones, though not all of them. The sample shows about 27,000 clones, 78% of them seen only once. Sequencing was performed on CD4+ T cells from PBMCs cultured with HCoV-NL63 spike peptides, taken before COVID-19 vaccination. These receptors were taken from a human donor who had a prior SARS-CoV-2 infection.

The CDR3 spells CASSLGWGQSYEQYF. Written as DNA, the CDR3 is TGCGCCAGCAGCTTGGGCTGGGGACAGTCCTACGAGCAGTACTTC. The rearrangement links TRBV5-1 to TRBJ2-7, with TRBD1 matching over 7 bases. The CDR3 sequence is 15 residues long. V shed 0 bases and J 1 base; nucleotides not matched to a gene: 4. Germline V gene data show CDR1 as SGHRS and CDR2 as YFSETQ.

The gene calls are TRBV7-6 and TRBJ2-1; possible D gene TRBD1, 5 bases. CDR3 length equals 16 residues. Germline values: CDR1 SGHVS, CDR2 FNYEAQ. V shed 0 bases and J shed 4 bases, with 13 bases lying between them. In nucleotides, the CDR3 is TGTGCCAGCAGCTTAGCTTTCCAGGGTTCATACAATGAGCAGTTCTTC. It yields the protein CASSLAFQGSYNEQFF.

This clone was observed a handful of times. This chain joins TRBV7-3 and TRBJ1-6; D not resolved. V gave up 3 bases and J gave up 12 bases, with 12 bases separating them. The CDR3 is made up of 13 amino acids. Germline CDR1 and CDR2: SGHTA and FQGTGA. The CDR3 here is CASSLTAFGPLHF. In DNA, the CDR3 is TGTGCCAGCAGCTTGACCGCCTTCGGACCCCTCCACTTT.

This clone was seen once. The genes are TRBV5-1 and TRBJ2-5; TRBD2 matches at 11 bases. Trimming at V came to 1 base and at J to 1 base, leaving 18 bases not matched to a gene. Germline V CDR1 and CDR2: SGHRS, YFSETQ. The CDR3 is 21 amino acids. The CDR3 nucleotides read TGCGCCAGCAGCTTGCCCGAATGGTCTAGCGGGGGGCATAGTTCCCAAGAGACCCAGTACTTC. Its translation is CASSLPEWSSGGHSSQETQYF.

The chain carries TRBV4-3 and TRBJ1-1; possibly TRBD1 for D (5 bases). The CDR3 contains 17 residues. Trimming stripped 0 bases from V and 1 base from J, with 15 bases between. Germline values: CDR1 LGHNA, CDR2 YSLEER. The CDR3 nucleotides are TGCGCCAGCAGCCAAGATCGGCAAGGGGAGGGGAACACTGAAGCTTTCTTT. Residues: CASSQDRQGEGNTEAFF.

The chain has TRBV11-1 and TRBJ2-1; 7 bases map to TRBD2. CDR1 and CDR2 (germline): SGHAT, FQDESV (reference sequence). The CDR3 covers 15 residues. V lost 5 bases, J lost 8 bases, and 12 bases stayed unmatched. The DNA of the CDR3 is TGTGCCAGCAGCCCAGGGCCGGGCCGGGGGGATGAGCAGTTCTTC. Translated, it gives CASSPGPGRGDEQFF. The full variable domain, with the rest looked up from reference TRBV11-1 and TRBJ2-1, is EAEVAQSPRYKITEKSQAVAFWCDPISGHATLYWYRQILGQGPELLVQFQDESVVDDSQLPKDRFSAERLKGVDSTLKIQPAELGDSAMYLCASSPGPGRGDEQFFGPGTRLTVL.

The V call is TRBV27, the J call TRBJ2-5; D perhaps matches TRBD2 (5 bases). The CDR3 has 16 amino acids. CDR1 is MNHEY and CDR2 is SMNVEV in the germline V gene (reference sequence). V lost 3 bases and J lost 7, with 21 bases in between. CDR3 region: CASSFSMSSSRGTQYF. The DNA of the CDR3 is TGTGCCAGCAGTTTCTCGATGTCGAGCTCTCGGGGGACCCAGTACTTC.

The chain combines TRBV2 with TRBJ1-4; tentatively, D is TRBD1 (6 bases). The CDR3 is made up of 13 amino acids. V lost 10 bases to trimming and J lost 8 bases, with 17 bases between them. Germline loops: CDR1 SNHLY, CDR2 FYNNEI. The CDR3 DNA follows: TGTGCCAAAAGCACAGGGAATTCGGAAAAACTGTTTTTT. Translation gives CAKSTGNSEKLFF.

The gene calls are TRBV7-2 and TRBJ2-1; D may be TRBD2 (5 bases). V lost 1 base, J lost 0 bases, and 10 bases lay in between. Looked up from germline, CDR1 is SGHTA and CDR2 is FQGNSA. This CDR3 has 16 residues. The CDR3 bases are TGTGCCAGCAGCTTAGAGGGAGTCGTCTCCTACAATGAGCAGTTCTTC. This sequence encodes CASSLEGVVSYNEQFF.

The rearrangement joins TRBV14 to TRBJ1-5; unclear D gene. V lost 0 bases, J lost 7 bases, and 7 bases lay in between. Germline CDR1 is SGHDN and CDR2 is FVKESK. The CDR3 consists of 13 residues. CDR3 loop: CASSQDTGQPQHF. CDR3 coding DNA: TGTGCCAGCAGCCAAGATACGGGCCAGCCCCAGCATTTT.

This clone was detected only a few times. This rearrangement joins TRBV5-4 to TRBJ1-3; D is perhaps TRBD1 (5 bases). Trimming took off 3 bases at V and 0 bases at J, with 10 bases between the two ends. The V gene's germline CDR1 is SGHNT and CDR2 YYREEE (reference sequence). The CDR3 is made up of 15 amino acids. The CDR3 nucleotides read TGTGCCAGCAGCTCGACGACAGTCTCTGGAAACACCATATATTTT. It codes for CASSSTTVSGNTIYF.

The J gene is TRBJ2-3, the V gene TRBV6-2 or TRBV6-3; 9 bases align to TRBD1. The germline CDR1 and CDR2 sequences are MNHEY and SVGEGT. The V gene end was trimmed by 6 bases and the J gene end by 1 base; junction bases not matched to a gene: 5. The CDR3 covers 15 residues. CDR3 coding DNA: TGTGCCAGCAGCCCCAGGGACAGGGGCACAGATACGCAGTATTTT. Its translation is CASSPRDRGTDTQYF.

The J gene is TRBJ2-2, the V gene TRBV5-1, with D hard to call. Trimming took 0 bases from V and 5 from J, leaving 8 bases between them. Germline-derived CDR1 and CDR2 are SGHRS and YFSETQ. The CDR3 spans 14 residues. The CDR3 here is CASSLVVGTGELFF. In nucleotides, the CDR3 is TGCGCCAGCAGCTTGGTTGTGGGGACCGGGGAGCTGTTTTTT.

The V and J genes are TRBV5-1 and TRBJ2-5, with D possibly being TRBD2 (6 bases). Germline-derived CDR1 and CDR2 are SGHRS and YFSETQ. The CDR3 loop spans 16 amino acids. The germline V and J ends were trimmed by 0 bases and 1 base, with 13 bases remaining between them. The chain's CDR3 is CASSLGVAAPQETQYF. The DNA for the CDR3 is TGCGCCAGCAGCTTGGGTGTAGCGGCACCCCAAGAGACCCAGTACTTC.

The CDR3 nucleotides read TGTGCCAGCAGCTCAATGACTAGCGTGGCGGATACGCAGTATTTT. Amino acids: CASSSMTSVADTQYF. This chain links TRBV7-9 with TRBJ2-3, with TRBD2 matching 8 bases. Unmatched junction bases numbered 9, after V lost 4 bases and J lost 6 bases. Per the germline V gene, CDR1 is SEHNR and CDR2 is FQNEAQ (reference sequence). The CDR3 covers 15 residues.

This clone counts as medium-sized. V usage is TRBV2 and J usage is TRBJ1-4, with D possibly TRBD1 on 5 matching bases. The CDR3 is 14 residues long. The V gene's germline CDR1 is SNHLY and CDR2 FYNNEI. V lost 2 bases to trimming and J lost 8 bases, with 12 bases between them. The CDR3 sequence is CASSESRVGEKLFF. The CDR3 DNA reads TGTGCCAGCAGTGAATCCAGGGTCGGGGAAAAACTGTTTTTT. The full variable domain, its missing parts supplied by reference TRBV2 and TRBJ1-4, is EPEVTQTPSHQVTQMGQEVILRCVPISNHLYFYWYRQILGQKVEFLVSFYNNEISEKSEIFDDQFSVERPDGSNFTLKIRSTKLEDSAMYFCASSESRVGEKLFFGSGTQLSVL.

This chain connects TRBV10-3 to TRBJ2-1; tentative D call: TRBD2 (6 bases). The CDR3 has 17 amino acids. CDR1 and CDR2 (germline): ENHRY, SYGVKD. V gave up 5 bases and J gave up 4 bases, with 21 bases separating them. The CDR3 DNA reads TGTGCCATCAGTCGGGGATTTAGCGGAGGAGAATACAATGAGCAGTTCTTC. Its translation: CAISRGFSGGEYNEQFF.

The chain employs TRBV28 and TRBJ2-3, with 8 bases aligning to TRBD2. The CDR3 is made up of 15 amino acids. Germline trimming cut 2 bases from V and 2 bases from J; bases unmatched to any gene: 3. The V gene's germline CDR1 is MDHEN and CDR2 SYDVKM. The DNA for the CDR3 is TGTGCCAGCAGTTTACGGGGGGGTTACACAGATACGCAGTATTTT. Encoded protein: CASSLRGGYTDTQYF.